The table lists the clone carrying this T cell receptor beta chain with a count of one. As yet, its antigen is unknown. The table came from immunoSEQ multiplex PCR; TCRdb's copy has only in-frame clones and leaves some out. The data show a few thousand clones, with 90% seen just once and around 3% held by the top ten. Patients had resection for synchronous oligometastatic disease or delayed recurrence of a solitary brain metastasis. This sample was taken from a study of T cells in lung cancer brain metastases. Regarding the study as a whole: The analysis could not control for preoperative corticosteroids affecting T cell infiltration in brain metastases. Paired lesions shared few clones; most were lesion-specific (mean Morisita around 0.21).

This CDR3 is built from 17 residues. The V gene's germline CDR1 is GTSNPN and CDR2 SVGIG (reference sequence). Deletions cut 0 bases from V and 0 bases from J, with 12 bases between. Specimen: tumor tissue from the primary lung tumor. The source of this sequence is a man aged 70 or older with non-small cell lung cancer. The chain recombines TRBV30 with TRBJ1-6; no definite D call. The CDR3 DNA reads TGTGCCTGGAGTGTACTGAACACCCACTCCTATAATTCACCCCTCCACTTT. Residues: CAWSVLNTHSYNSPLHF.